The 7 T cell receptor beta chains below come from one sample, sequenced in a study of shared clonotypes between healthy human individuals. TCRdb's table, derived via immunoSEQ multiplex PCR, lists solely in-frame clones and lacks some. The sample lists about 680,000 clones, around 73% occurring once. The specimen was memory CD4+ T cells sorted from blood. Subset given: CD45RA-negative fraction. The receptors here all came from a woman aged 30 to 39 in good health.

The table lists this clone with a few counts. The CDR3 here is CAWSRTYHGTGELFF. DNA for the CDR3: TGTGCCTGGAGCCGTACATATCACGGCACCGGGGAGCTGTTTTTT. The J gene is TRBJ2-2, the V gene TRBV30; D remains ambiguous. The germline CDR1 and CDR2 sequences are GTSNPN and SVGIG (reference sequence). V lost 3 bases, J lost 4 bases, and 15 bases lay in between. This CDR3 spans 15 amino acids.

The chain uses TRBV19 and TRBJ1-2; D is ambiguous. CDR3 length equals 16 residues. Germline V CDR1 and CDR2: LNHDA, SQIVND (reference sequence). V lost 5 bases and J 4 bases, leaving 20 bases between the germline ends. CDR3 coding DNA: TGTGCCAGTAGTTCCGAGGAGGTCCCCGTAGGCTATGGCTACACCTTC. Its protein is CASSSEEVPVGYGYTF.

The chain uses TRBV6-5 and TRBJ1-1; D remains unclear. CDR1 is MNHEY and CDR2 is SVGAGI in the germline V gene. This CDR3 spans 16 amino acids. Trimming shortened V by 0 bases and J by 2 bases, and 13 bases separated the two germline ends. CDR3 in DNA: TGTGCCAGCAGTTACTCGTTTTCGGGAGCCAACACTGAAGCTTTCTTT. Its protein product is CASSYSFSGANTEAFF.

V and J are TRBV5-8 and TRBJ2-7; D is unresolved. The CDR3 spans 11 residues. Per the germline V gene, CDR1 is SGHTS and CDR2 is YDEGEE. Trimming removed 5 bases at V and 3 bases at J, with 6 bases between. CDR3 sequence (DNA): TGTGCCAGCAGGCAGAACTACGAGCAGTACTTC. Encoded protein: CASRQNYEQYF.

This chain connects TRBV4-1 to TRBJ2-3; the match to TRBD2 covers 12 bases. CDR3 length: 15 residues. From germline, CDR1 is MGHRA and CDR2 YSYEKL. J gave up 7 bases and V 4 bases, and 6 bases lay outside the gene matches. The CDR3 region is CASSRETSGRYTQYF. DNA of the CDR3: TGCGCCAGCAGCCGGGAGACTAGCGGGAGATATACGCAGTATTTT.

This clone was seen only once. V and J are TRBV15 and TRBJ2-3; D possibly corresponds to TRBD2 (6 bases). Germline-derived CDR1 and CDR2 are LNHNV and YYDKDF (reference sequence). With 2 bases removed from V and 2 bases from J, the gap between germline ends came to 14 bases. The CDR3 runs 16 residues. Written as DNA, the CDR3 is TGTGCCACCAGCAGACCACGGGGCGGGAACACAGATACGCAGTATTTT. The encoded protein is CATSRPRGGNTDTQYF.

The chain carries TRBV7-8 and TRBJ2-7, with D perhaps being TRBD1 or TRBD2 (6 bases each). V gave up 4 bases and J gave up 7 bases, with 20 bases separating them. The CDR3 is 15 residues long. Germline CDR1 is SGHVS and CDR2 is FQNEAQ. The CDR3 reads CASSSKQGGRWEQYF. As DNA, the CDR3 is TGTGCCAGCAGCTCGAAACAAGGGGGGAGGTGGGAGCAGTACTTC.